These 20 T cell receptor beta chains were all obtained from the same sample, sequenced in a study of beta chain features in type 1 diabetes. Study-wide results and limits: Researchers report that Type 1 diabetes patients had moderately but significantly shorter TCRB CDR3s across all four CD4+ subsets.

For these receptors, no antigen is known. Expressed TCRB transcripts got sequenced, as all isolated RNA was reverse transcribed. Measured with immunoSEQ multiplex PCR; TCRdb has only the in-frame clones, and not every one. Among 40,000 to 65,000 clones listed, just under 65% were seen once. Sequences were obtained from stem cell memory CD4+ T cells from blood. The receptor source for this set is a woman aged 25 to 39 with type 1 diabetes.

The chain joins TRBV7-2 to TRBJ2-7, with 10 bases lining up with TRBD1. The germline V gene encodes CDR1 SGHTA and CDR2 FQGNSA. V lost 1 base and J lost 4; bases outside the gene matches: 4. This CDR3 has 15 residues. This CDR3 is CASSLVPDRGYEQYF. In nucleotides, the CDR3 is TGTGCCAGCAGCTTAGTACCGGACAGGGGGTACGAGCAGTACTTC.

The rearrangement uses TRBV15 and TRBJ2-5; no clear D gene. V gave up 0 bases and J gave up 2 bases, with 7 bases separating them. The CDR3 sequence is 14 residues long. The germline V gene encodes CDR1 LNHNV and CDR2 YYDKDF (reference sequence). CDR3 DNA: TGTGCCACCAGCAGAGATCAACAACAAGAGACCCAGTACTTC. Its translation: CATSRDQQQETQYF.

The gene calls are TRBV7-2 and TRBJ2-2, with 9 bases identical to TRBD2. Germline V gene lookup returns CDR1 SGHTA and CDR2 FQGNSA. The CDR3 contains 14 residues. J gave up 7 bases and V 7 bases, and 7 bases lay outside the gene matches. The CDR3 reads CASTLSGRGGELFF. The DNA for the CDR3 is TGTGCCAGCACCCTTAGCGGGAGAGGCGGGGAGCTGTTTTTT.

This clone was seen a handful of times. The chain employs TRBV23-1 and TRBJ2-7, with 13 bases identical to TRBD2. TRBV23-1 is flagged as an ORF with uncertain function. This CDR3 is 18 amino acids long. V shed 1 base, J shed 0 bases, and the junction held 6 bases outside the gene matches. The DNA of the CDR3 is TGCGCCAGCAGTCAATGGGGACTAGCGGGGAGGAGCTCCTACGAGCAGTACTTC. It specifies CASSQWGLAGRSSYEQYF.

There are a few counts of this clone. J is TRBJ1-1 and V is TRBV29-1; 7 nucleotides agree with TRBD1. CDR1 and CDR2 from the germline V gene are SQVTM and ANQGSEA. The CDR3 runs to 13 residues. Germline trimming cut 3 bases from V and 5 bases from J; bases unmatched to any gene: 6. CDR3 loop: CSVDGQGVTEAFF. The CDR3 DNA reads as TGCAGCGTTGATGGTCAGGGGGTTACTGAAGCTTTCTTT.

The chain couples TRBV5-6 to TRBJ1-3; D gene unclear. V lost 0 bases, J lost 2 bases, and 15 bases lay in between. Germline CDR1 is SGHDT and CDR2 is YYEEEE. The length of the CDR3 is 17 residues. The chain's CDR3 is CASSLERLGITGNTIYF. Written as DNA, the CDR3 is TGTGCCAGCAGCTTGGAGCGGTTGGGTATAACTGGAAACACCATATATTTT.

J is TRBJ2-1 and V is TRBV2, with D tentatively TRBD2 (5 bases). Germline assignment: CDR1 SNHLY and CDR2 FYNNEI. Trimming cost V 4 bases and J 3 bases, with 13 bases left between them. The CDR3 spans 15 residues. The CDR3 here is CASSAWRLDYNEQFF. The DNA of the CDR3 is TGTGCCAGCAGTGCATGGAGGCTAGACTACAATGAGCAGTTCTTC. The full variable domain, its missing parts supplied by reference TRBV2 and TRBJ2-1, is EPEVTQTPSHQVTQMGQEVILRCVPISNHLYFYWYRQILGQKVEFLVSFYNNEISEKSEIFDDQFSVERPDGSNFTLKIRSTKLEDSAMYFCASSAWRLDYNEQFFGPGTRLTVL.

The chain joins TRBV21-1 to TRBJ2-7; the D call TRBD2 from the table was never checked on the DNA. TRBV21-1 is labeled a pseudogene. This CDR3 contains 15 residues. Here the CDR3 DNA reads TGTGCCAGCAGCATTCGGACTAGCGGGTACTACGAGCAGTACTTC. Its protein product is CASSIRTSGYYEQYF.

This sequence joins TRBV19 and TRBJ1-1; 8 nucleotides align to TRBD1. V lost 5 bases to trimming and J lost 5 bases; unmatched junction nucleotides: 13. The CDR3 sequence is 16 residues long. Germline lookup yields CDR1 LNHDA and CDR2 SQIVND (reference sequence). The CDR3 coding sequence is TGTGCCAGTAGTGCGCAGGGGGCAAACGAGGGAACTGAAGCTTTCTTT. This codes for CASSAQGANEGTEAFF.

The chain is built from TRBV10-3 and TRBJ2-4; 8 bases line up with TRBD2. Germline V gives CDR1 ENHRY, CDR2 SYGVKD. This CDR3 is 14 amino acids long. V gave up 5 bases and J gave up 6 bases; unmatched junction bases: 6. The CDR3 region is CAISSDSGGNIQYF. Here the CDR3 DNA reads TGTGCCATCAGTTCGGACAGCGGGGGAAACATTCAGTACTTC.

The chain joins TRBV19 to TRBJ2-1, with D tentatively TRBD1 (9 bases). V lost 0 bases, J lost 5 bases, and 17 bases lay in between. CDR3 length equals 17 residues. Germline CDR1 and CDR2: LNHDA and SQIVND (reference sequence). CDR3 in amino acids: CASSIDRGGTGNNEQFF. The CDR3 DNA reads TGTGCCAGTAGTATAGATCGGGGGGGGACAGGGAACAATGAGCAGTTCTTC. Full variable domain (rest looked up from reference TRBV19 and TRBJ2-1): DGGITQSPKYLFRKEGQNVTLSCEQNLNHDAMYWYRQDPGQGLRLIYYSQIVNDFQKGDIAEGYSVSREKKESFPLTVTSAQKNPTAFYLCASSIDRGGTGNNEQFFGPGTRLTVL.

This rearrangement joins TRBV28 to TRBJ2-7; the D is unclear. The CDR3 length is 11 residues. Trimming took off 6 bases at V and 3 bases at J, with 6 bases between the two ends. Per germline, CDR1 MDHEN and CDR2 SYDVKM. The CDR3 spells CASSYSYEQYF. DNA for the CDR3: TGTGCCAGCAGCTACAGCTACGAGCAGTACTTC.

In this sample, this clone turned up a few times. This chain connects TRBV5-1 to TRBJ2-1; TRBD2 agrees at 10 bases. From germline, CDR1 is SGHRS and CDR2 YFSETQ. The CDR3 runs 17 residues. V trimming: 0 bases; J trimming: 4 bases; junction bases outside the gene matches: 7. The CDR3 sequence: CASSLEASGSLYNEQFF. CDR3 sequence (DNA): TGCGCCAGCAGCTTGGAGGCTAGCGGGAGTCTTTACAATGAGCAGTTCTTC.

This chain uses TRBV29-1 with TRBJ2-5; 10 bases are a match to TRBD2. CDR1 and CDR2 (germline): SQVTM, ANQGSEA. This CDR3 is 14 amino acids long. The junction had 6 bases not matched to a gene; V was cut back by 3 bases and J by 5 bases. The CDR3 spells CSVDIAGGRETQYF. The CDR3 DNA follows: TGCAGCGTTGACATAGCGGGAGGTAGGGAGACCCAGTACTTC. Drawing the rest from reference TRBV29-1 and TRBJ2-5, the complete variable domain is SAVISQKPSRDICQRGTSLTIQCQVDSQVTMMFWYRQQPGQSLTLIATANQGSEATYESGFVIDKFPISRPNLTFSTLTVSNMSPEDSSIYLCSVDIAGGRETQYFGPGTRLLVL.

V gene TRBV4-2 combines with J gene TRBJ2-3; D might be TRBD1 (5 bases). The V end lost 0 bases, the J end lost 2 bases, and 15 bases lay between the germline ends. The CDR3 is 17 residues long. Germline CDR1 reads LGHNA; CDR2 reads YNFKEQ. This CDR3 reads CASSQDRATRSTDTQYF. CDR3 nucleotides: TGTGCCAGCAGCCAAGACAGGGCGACCCGATCCACAGATACGCAGTATTTT.

V gene TRBV11-2 combines with J gene TRBJ1-1; 7 nucleotides match TRBD1. The CDR3 loop spans 14 amino acids. Germline V gene lookup returns CDR1 SGHAT and CDR2 FQNNGV. The junction had 12 bases not matched to a gene; V was cut back by 5 bases and J by 9 bases. In DNA form, the CDR3 reads TGTGCCAGCAGCCTCGTACCCGGACAGGACCAAGCTTTCTTT. It translates to CASSLVPGQDQAFF.

This chain links TRBV7-2 with TRBJ2-5, with 7 nucleotides matching TRBD2. Trimming cost V 2 bases and J 5 bases; bases outside gene matches: 8. CDR3 length equals 15 residues. Per the germline V gene, CDR1 is SGHTA and CDR2 is FQGNSA. The CDR3 here is CASSLSSLAEETQYF. CDR3 in DNA: TGTGCCAGCAGCTTAAGTAGCCTAGCGGAGGAGACCCAGTACTTC.

V is TRBV30 and J is TRBJ1-2, with D possibly matching TRBD1 (5 bases). This CDR3 contains 14 residues. Germline V gene sequence: CDR1 GTSNPN, CDR2 SVGIG (reference sequence). CDR3 region: CPLVRGLKEDGYTF. The DNA for the CDR3 is TGTCCCTTAGTTAGGGGCCTGAAAGAGGATGGCTACACCTTC.

This rearrangement joins TRBV5-1 to TRBJ2-5; D not certain. This CDR3 has 15 residues. Germline assignment: CDR1 SGHRS and CDR2 YFSETQ. The germline V and J ends were trimmed by 1 base and 3 bases, with 13 bases remaining between them. DNA for the CDR3: TGCGCCAGCAGCTTGATCTCCGTCGTTGAAGAGACCCAGTACTTC. It translates to CASSLISVVEETQYF.

V gene TRBV28 combines with J gene TRBJ2-2; 8 bases align to TRBD1. The CDR3 length is 14 residues. V was pared by 7 bases and J by 6 bases, with 7 bases of the junction left unmatched. Per the germline V gene, CDR1 is MDHEN and CDR2 is SYDVKM. CDR3 residues: CASTEDRVAGELFF. The CDR3 DNA reads as TGTGCCAGCACCGAGGACAGGGTCGCCGGGGAGCTGTTTTTT.